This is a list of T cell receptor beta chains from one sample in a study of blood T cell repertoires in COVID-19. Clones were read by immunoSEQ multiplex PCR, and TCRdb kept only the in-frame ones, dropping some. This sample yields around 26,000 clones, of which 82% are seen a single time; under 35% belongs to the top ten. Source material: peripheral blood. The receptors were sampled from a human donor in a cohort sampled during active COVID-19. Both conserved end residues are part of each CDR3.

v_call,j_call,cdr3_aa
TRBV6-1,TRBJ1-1,CASSELALNTEAFF
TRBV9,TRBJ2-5,CASSVVAGGPQETQYF
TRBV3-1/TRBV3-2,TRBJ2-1,CASSQGPGGEQFF
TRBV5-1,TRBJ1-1,CASSSRGDTEAFF
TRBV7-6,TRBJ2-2,CASRVENLNTGELFF
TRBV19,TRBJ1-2,CASSIEGGFGYTF
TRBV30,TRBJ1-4,CAWSVGGEAEKLFF
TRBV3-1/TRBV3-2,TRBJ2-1,CARPGDQKLTASFFNEQFF
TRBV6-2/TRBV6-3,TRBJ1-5,CASSLRQTQGQPQHF
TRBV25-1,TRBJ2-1,CASSELTGTGAINEQFF
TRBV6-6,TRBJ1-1,CASSSDSLNTEAFF
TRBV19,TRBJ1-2,CASRFRTGDLYGYTF
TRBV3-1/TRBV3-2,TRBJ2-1,CASSQAQITSGNEQFF
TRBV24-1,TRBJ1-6,CATPWGLPNLPLHF
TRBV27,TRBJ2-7,CASSPGQGKSYEQYF
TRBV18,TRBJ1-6,CASSPGPDSPLHF
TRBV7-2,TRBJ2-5,CASSLNTVETQYF
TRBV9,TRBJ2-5,CASSKTGQETQYF
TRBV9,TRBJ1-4,CASSFQGAGDEKLFF
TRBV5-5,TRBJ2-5,CASSLGALADQETQYF
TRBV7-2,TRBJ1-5,CASSLDRGNQPQHF
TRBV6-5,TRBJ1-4,CASSYDTPPANEKLFF
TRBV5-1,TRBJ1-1,CASSSTTGRETEAFF
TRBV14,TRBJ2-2,CASSQFVGTSGPNTGELFF
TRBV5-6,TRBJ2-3,CASSPRQGRTTDTQYF
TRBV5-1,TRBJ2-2,CASSLRQGAYTGELFF
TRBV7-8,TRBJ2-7,CASSPKGLAGSSYEQYF
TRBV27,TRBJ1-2,CASSLSTGGGYGYTF
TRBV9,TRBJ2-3,CASSVGGGDTQYF
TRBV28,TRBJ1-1,CASSVEGQGFVGAFF
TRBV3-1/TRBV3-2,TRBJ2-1,CASSSSAGASVEQFF
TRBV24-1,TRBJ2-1,CATGSEGYFNEQFF
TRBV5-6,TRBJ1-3,CASSLFRGNPPRSGNTIYF
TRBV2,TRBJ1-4,CASSDSTGVTNEKLFF
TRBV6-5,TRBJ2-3,CASSYSRDRAKYF
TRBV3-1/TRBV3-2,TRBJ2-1,CASSLYNEQFF
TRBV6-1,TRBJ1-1,CASSESSGAFF
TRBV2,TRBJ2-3,CASSEVGREVTDTQYF
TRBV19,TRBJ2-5,CASSMSPQETQYF
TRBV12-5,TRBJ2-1,CASGRTTSGDNEQFF
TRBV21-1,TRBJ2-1,CASRRLVSYNEQFF
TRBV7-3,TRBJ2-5,CASSDGGAEETQYF
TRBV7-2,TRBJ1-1,CASSSKQGMNTEAFF
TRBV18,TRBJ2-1,CASDAGLANEQFF
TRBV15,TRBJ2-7,CATSSRDRGLASYEQYF
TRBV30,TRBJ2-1,CAWNRKTRAKSNEQFF
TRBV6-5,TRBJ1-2,CASSYTRKEYGYTF
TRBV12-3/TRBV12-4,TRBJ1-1,CASRPQGFTEAFF
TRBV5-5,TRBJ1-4,CASSPGTAGEKLFF
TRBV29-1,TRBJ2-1,CSVGTSGSYNEQFF
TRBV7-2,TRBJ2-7,CASSLRGEQYF
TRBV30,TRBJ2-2,CAWRGAGGTNTGELFF
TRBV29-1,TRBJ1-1,CSTGGAGTEAFF
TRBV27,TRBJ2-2,CASSLRGLAGGRELFF
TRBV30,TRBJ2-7,CAYGAGGIYEQYF
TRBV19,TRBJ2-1,CASSGQPSSYNEQFF
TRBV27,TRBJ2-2,CASISAGELFF